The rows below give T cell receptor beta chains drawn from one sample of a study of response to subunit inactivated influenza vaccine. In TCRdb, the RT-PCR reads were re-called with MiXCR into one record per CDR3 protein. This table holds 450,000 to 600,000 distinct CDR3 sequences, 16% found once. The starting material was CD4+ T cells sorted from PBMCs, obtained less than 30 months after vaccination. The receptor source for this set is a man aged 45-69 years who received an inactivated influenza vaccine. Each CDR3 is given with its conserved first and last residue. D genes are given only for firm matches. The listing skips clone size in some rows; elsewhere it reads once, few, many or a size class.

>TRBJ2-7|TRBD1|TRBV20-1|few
TGCAGTGTAGGACAGGGTCGGTACGAGCAGTACTTC
CSVGQGRYEQYF
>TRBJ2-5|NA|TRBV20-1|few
TGCAGTGCTAGAGGCGCGGGGTTTGAGACCCAGTACTTC
CSARGAGFETQYF
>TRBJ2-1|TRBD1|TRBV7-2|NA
TGTGCCAGCAGCTTAGCGGACAGGATTTACAATGAGCAGTTCTTC
CASSLADRIYNEQFF
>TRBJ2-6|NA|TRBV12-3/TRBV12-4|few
TGTGCCAGCAGTTTAGCGGTTCTTTTCCCCCGCGTCTCTGGGGCCAACGTCCTGACTTTC
CASSLAVLFPRVSGANVLTF
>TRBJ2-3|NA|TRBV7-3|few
TGTGCCAGCAGCCTAAATGGCCTAGAAGCAGATACGCAGTATTTT
CASSLNGLEADTQYF
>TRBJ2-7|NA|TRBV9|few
TGTGCCAGCAGCGCAGGACCGATAAGCTACGAGCAGTACTTC
CASSAGPISYEQYF
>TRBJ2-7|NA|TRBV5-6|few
TGTGCCAGCACATGGGGGGGGCTGCAAGAGCAGTACTTC
CASTWGGLQEQYF
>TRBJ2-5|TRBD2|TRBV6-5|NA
TGTGCCAGCAGTTACCCCACCCCGGGGGGAGAGACCCAGTACTTC
CASSYPTPGGETQYF
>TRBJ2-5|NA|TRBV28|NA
TGTGCCAGAACCGGACAGCAAGAGACCCAGTACTTC
CARTGQQETQYF
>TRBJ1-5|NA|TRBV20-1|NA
TGCAGTGCTAGTAGTACAGGGTGGAATCAGCCCCAGCATTTT
CSASSTGWNQPQHF
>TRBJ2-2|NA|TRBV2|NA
TGTGCCAGTTCACAGGGTAGAGAACGGGAGCTGTTTTTT
CASSQGRERELFF